Described below is a single T cell receptor beta chain sequence and its context. The entry originates in a study of T-cell reconstitution after alpha-beta-depleted transplantation in children. The TCRbeta library was prepared with unique molecular identifiers. TCRdb redid the calling of the PCR reads with MiXCR, one entry per CDR3 protein. Of about 500,000 distinct CDR3 sequences in the sample, around a third were seen once. Trimming left V 7 bases short and J 10 bases short, with 19 bases between. Looked up from germline, CDR1 is MNHNS and CDR2 is SASEGT. The CDR3 is made up of 13 amino acids. The sample was PBMCs from the stem cell graft donor, taken from the stem cell graft. The genes are TRBV6-1 and TRBJ1-2; D gene ambiguous. The origin of this receptor is a human donor who donated a stem cell graft to a child with aplastic anemia. The CDR3 DNA is TGTGCCAGCACCACGGGAGGGCTGAGGCACTACACCTTC. This sequence encodes CASTTGGLRHYTF.